This T cell receptor beta chain was recorded in a study of regulatory T cells in long-lasting Graves disease. Study-wide background: Disease was considered persistent Graves' disease after over 5 years of antithyroid drugs (with positive TSH receptor antibodies).

At least ten counts were recorded for this clonotype. Its cognate antigen is unknown. The junction and the germline gene differ at one end; a read error may be behind it. Study-level findings and limits: Favored usage of TRBV28, TRBJ1-2 and TRBJ2-5 was recorded in persistent disease.

CDR3 length: 13 residues. From germline, CDR1 is SGHDT and CDR2 YYEEEE. Construction of TCR beta libraries relied on iRepertoire HTBI primers and on Arm-PCR targeting CDR3 regions. Using its own MiXCR run on the multiplex PCR reads, TCRdb lists one record per CDR3 protein. The top ten hold approximately 53% of the sample, which has about 310,000 distinct CDR3 sequences, 22% seen once. Stated time point: persistent/refractory GD, antithyroid drugs over 5 years with positive TRAb. From PBMCs, RNA was extracted and then used to make the TCR library. The sequence was collected from a female donor with Graves disease. The J gene is TRBJ1-4, the V gene TRBV5-6; D gene ambiguous. The sequencing used peripheral blood mononuclear cells (PBMCs), collected when the disease was refractory, from a patient treated with antithyroid drugs. This CDR3 is CASSLGSGEKLFF. The CDR3 DNA sequence: TGTGCCAGCAGTTTGGGATCGGGTGAAAAACTGTTTTTT.